This T cell receptor (beta chain) was captured by sequencing in a study of T cell responses to AZD1222 COVID-19 vaccine. Study-level results: Most donors were white British and more were female, and clonal diversity was possibly underestimated.

The CDR3 is made up of 15 amino acids. J lost 3 bases, V lost 3 bases, and 4 bases had no gene match. CDR1 is LNHDA, CDR2 SQIVND, per germline (reference sequence). As regards this clone: Its antigen is not identified.

The method was immunoSEQ multiplex PCR; TCRdb's version includes in-frame clones alone and lacks a portion of them. The data show under 200,000 clones, 90% to 95% seen once. V is TRBV19 and J is TRBJ2-7, with TRBD2 identical over 11 bases. The material was peripheral blood, obtained on day 0 of MenACWY control vaccination. The clonotype was recovered from an adult in good health. CDR3 residues: CASSMSLAGGYEQYF. The CDR3 DNA reads as TGTGCCAGTAGTATGAGTCTAGCGGGAGGCTACGAGCAGTACTTC. The full variable domain, in which reference TRBV19 and TRBJ2-7 provide the parts outside the CDR3, is DGGITQSPKYLFRKEGQNVTLSCEQNLNHDAMYWYRQDPGQGLRLIYYSQIVNDFQKGDIAEGYSVSREKKESFPLTVTSAQKNPTAFYLCASSMSLAGGYEQYFGPGTRLTVT.